This T cell receptor beta chain was recovered during a study of neurological immune-mediated disorders. This clonotype was observed at least ten times. No antigen is known for it. Study-wide results and caveats: Any association between clinical or MRI features and the multiple sclerosis repertoire cluster was absent. Expanded clones shared no CDR3 amino acid sequences across subjects, suggesting private repertoires in all groups.

The CDR3 consists of 15 residues. Germline V gene sequence: CDR1 ENHRY, CDR2 SYGVKD. With 3 bases removed from V and 1 base from J, the gap between germline ends came to 10 bases. The sorted libraries were made from some 960,000 CD4+ or CD8+ T cells. Using its own MiXCR run on the 5' RACE reads, TCRdb lists one record per CDR3 protein. The sample has 50,000 to 60,000 distinct CDR3 sequences, more than 3% seen once; the top ten hold about 2%. The clonotype comes from a woman aged 40 to 50 with multiple sclerosis. This chain uses TRBV10-3 with TRBJ1-3; no definite D call. The sequenced sample consisted of CD4+ T cells from blood. This chain's CDR3 is CAISEWLSSGNTIYF. CDR3 in DNA: TGTGCCATCAGTGAATGGTTATCGTCTGGAAACACCATATATTTT.